The following is a TCR delta chain sequence with its context. Its antigen is currently unknown. A far more abundant clone sits one base away, making this likely a read error. The same CDR3 is also encoded by other DNA sequences in this sample. Vgamma9/Vdelta2+ and Vdelta2-negative gammadelta T cells were flow-sorted from PBMC for bulk sequencing. TRG and TRD sequences were obtained from every sorted gammadelta sample. TCRdb re-called clones from the multiplex PCR reads using CATT. The table lists 90,000 to 95,000 delta-chain clones, less than 1% of them singletons, with 9.6% in the top ten. The data were obtained in a study of γδ T cells in repeated Plasmodium falciparum infection. Study background: Malian gammadelta TCRs were studied during no-transmission periods and across acute malaria episodes.

The study's findings and limits: Vgamma9/Vdelta2+ T cells showed a stable polyclonal repertoire with shared TCRgamma sequences.

The germline gives CDR1 GEAIGNYY, CDR2 EKD. The CDR3 loop spans 16 amino acids. The gene calls are TRDV2 and TRDJ1; 12 bases map to TRDD3. As TCRdb names no J gene, one was assigned here on the basis of a DNA match to germline. This TCR came from a pool of human donors (malaria-infected and uninfected, not separated). Material: gamma-delta T cells from blood. The CDR3 nucleotides are TGCGCCTGTGATAAACTGGGGGATACTCGGGCCGATAAACTCATCTTT. This encodes CACDKLGDTRADKLIF.